This T cell receptor beta chain was sequenced in a study of blood T cell repertoires in COVID-19. Germline CDR1 is SSHAT and CDR2 is FNYEAQ (reference sequence). There are 19 residues in the CDR3. TCRdb's table, derived via immunoSEQ multiplex PCR, lists solely in-frame clones and lacks some. The sample lists approximately 500,000 clones; approximately 83% were seen once. This clone was picked up many times. Mismatch with germline at one junction end may stem from a read error. The clonotype originates from a human donor in a cohort sampled during active COVID-19. Sequenced: peripheral blood. The gene calls are TRBV7-7 and TRBJ1-2; 10 bases line up with TRBD1. CDR3 region: CASSLEEGGQGTYYHGYTF. The CDR3 DNA sequence: TGTGCTAGCAGCTTAGAGGAAGGGGGACAGGGGACATATTATCATGGCTACACCTTC.